The present T cell receptor (beta chain) was sequenced within a study of T cells in Graves' hyperthyroidism and ophthalmopathy (dated by TCRdb to the late 2010s). Regarding the study in general: Peripheral blood was sampled at the time of initial diagnosis, prior to any treatment. Prospective prediction of ophthalmopathy was tested in an independent validation cohort of fewer than 20 hyperthyroidism patients and 15 to 17 patients who later progressed to ophthalmopathy. After blood sampling, hyperthyroidism patients were treated with methimazole at a starting dose of 30 mg daily, and ophthalmopathy patients were treated with high-dose intravenous methylprednisolone. In several Graves' hyperthyroidism patients, the study also compared T-cell repertoires from thyroid tissue with T-cell repertoires from blood. To identify TCR V-J signatures that set the groups apart, the researchers used a discovery cohort of about a hundred patients, made up of 40 to 45 with Graves' ophthalmopathy and 55 to 65 with stable Graves' hyperthyroidism. According to the paper, TCR Vbeta CDR3 sequencing was carried out on some 140 peripheral blood samples, which came from 40 to 45 ophthalmopathy, 75 or so hyperthyroidism and about 17 progressor patients. For training and testing, the 80 to 100 patients in the discovery cohort were randomly divided in a 7:3 ratio.

The study at large found these results: Blood samples also contained most of the expanded thyroid clonotypes (frequency above 0.001), which suggests that blood repertoires may reflect thyroid immune responses. A 13 V-J signature model separated ophthalmopathy from stable hyperthyroidism, with roughly 88% sensitivity and 81.08% specificity in cross-validation and 80%/75% in testing. In validation, the model predicted progression to ophthalmopathy a median of around six months before onset, with over 55% sensitivity and more than 72% specificity. No statistical method was used to set the sample size in advance, and investigators knew the group allocation.

Hyperthyroidism patients were newly diagnosed, had a disease duration of under 2 months, and were aged 18 to 65 years. The study excluded patients with uncontrolled infections, other autoimmune diseases, pregnancy or lactation. Diagnoses were based on clinical symptoms, serum thyroxine and TRAb, thyroid ultrasound and orbital computed tomography. For progressor patients, blood was drawn at the first diagnosis of hyperthyroidism, before any ophthalmopathy symptoms had appeared. PBMCs were separated from 7.5 to 10 ml of fresh peripheral blood using Ficoll-Paque density gradient centrifugation. Progressor patients were defined as those initially diagnosed with Graves' hyperthyroidism in whom ophthalmopathy developed during follow-up. Total RNA was extracted with Trizol reagent, and quality was checked on an Agilent 2100 Bioanalyzer. According to the germline V gene, CDR1 reads KGHSH and CDR2 reads LQKENI. At the junction V is shortened by 6 bases and J by 3 bases, with 15 bases in between. Reading from cysteine to phenylalanine, the CDR3 counts 14 amino acids. The sequence is cut down to CDR3 DNA, 42 bases in frame from base 1.

TCR beta CDR3 regions were amplified from RNA transcripts. For the first round of RT-PCR on the TCR CDR3, the HTBI primer set was used together with the Qiagen OneStep RT-PCR kit. Libraries were constructed in a second round of multiplex PCR, after which size selection and purification were carried out. Sequencing of the libraries was done on an Illumina HiSeq2000 using paired-end 100 bp reads. Per the original workflow: SOAPnuke was used to process the raw data, throwing out any read that contained adapters or uncalled bases, had a mean Phred below 15, or lacked an exact constant-primer or identifier match. COPE v1.2.5 was used to merge the high-quality paired reads, and each unique nucleotide sequence was defined as a clonotype. Clonotypes were aligned to IMGT TRBV, TRBD and TRBJ reference segments using MiTCR v1.1. Only V-J combinations with frequency above 0.0001, covering 99% to 99.2% of repertoires, were analysed. A TCS score was defined as the ratio of F50 (clonal expansion) to E x V (chaos), with BLOSUM62-based TCRdist applied between CDR3 peptides within each V-J. Welch's t-statistics and random forest reduced some 510 V-J features to 10 to 15, which were used in a naive Bayes classifier (R e1071). Using fastp trimming at Q25 and MiXCR clonotype assembly, TCRdb reanalyzed the public sequencing data and kept in-frame beta chains. Each entry merges the rows of one CDR3 protein and shows their most common DNA and genes. The V and J calls reflect TCRdb's pipeline rather than the authors' work. This sample holds hundreds of thousands of distinct CDR3 sequences; approximately 15% were observed only once. The ten biggest clones cover less than 6% of the sample.

This clonotype was seen at least ten times. The antigen it binds to is not known. No much larger clone is present one base from it, and per-base qualities are unavailable. The chain couples TRBV18 to TRBJ2-7, with the D segment possibly TRBD1 or TRBD2, each aligning over 5 bases. Specimen: blood. The sequence was obtained from a woman under 40 with Graves' hyperthyroidism that later progressed to Graves' ophthalmopathy. Here is the DNA: TGTGCCAGCTCTCTCGGGACGGCGGACTACGAGCAGTACTTC. Translated, it reads CASSLGTADYEQYF.